Listed below are T cell receptor beta chains from one sample, sequenced in a study of shared clonotypes between healthy human individuals. Some clones are missing from TCRdb's copy, which holds only in-frame ones; the method was immunoSEQ multiplex PCR. The sample carries roughly 2,000,000 clones, over 85% recorded once. The sample comprised naive CD8+ T cells sorted from blood. These receptor sequences come from a man aged 18 to 29 in good health. Both conserved end residues are part of each CDR3. Each record gives: D gene, J gene, clone size, V gene, CDR3 DNA, CDR3 protein. A D gene is named only where the DNA matches it firmly. Clone size is stated in some rows and not others, as once, few, many or a class when expanded.

d_gene: .; j_gene: TRBJ2-5; abundance: .; v_gene: TRBV30; CDR3nt: TGTGCCTGGAGTGACGGGACTGGGTGGGAGACCCAGTACTTC; CDR3aa: CAWSDGTGWETQYF
d_gene: .; j_gene: TRBJ2-7; abundance: .; v_gene: TRBV10-3; CDR3nt: TGTGCCATCAGTGATTCCGACAGCGTCAGCTCCTACGAGCAGTACTTC; CDR3aa: CAISDSDSVSSYEQYF
d_gene: TRBD2; j_gene: TRBJ2-1; abundance: .; v_gene: TRBV6-5; CDR3nt: TGTGCCAGCAGTATAGCGGGAGGGCTGAATGAGCAGTTCTTC; CDR3aa: CASSIAGGLNEQFF
d_gene: .; j_gene: TRBJ1-6; abundance: .; v_gene: TRBV28; CDR3nt: TGTGCCAGCAGTTTTGAGGACTCCTATAATTCACCCCTCCACTTT; CDR3aa: CASSFEDSYNSPLHF
d_gene: .; j_gene: TRBJ2-7; abundance: .; v_gene: TRBV27; CDR3nt: TGTGCCAGCAGTTTACGCCAGAACTACGAGCAGTACTTC; CDR3aa: CASSLRQNYEQYF
d_gene: TRBD1; j_gene: TRBJ2-2; abundance: .; v_gene: TRBV25-1; CDR3nt: TGTGCCAGCAGTGGGCAGGGGGCATGGACCGGGGAGCTGTTTTTT; CDR3aa: CASSGQGAWTGELFF
d_gene: .; j_gene: TRBJ1-2; abundance: few; v_gene: TRBV7-9; CDR3nt: TGTGCCAGCAGCTCCGGACTGTATGGCTACACCTTC; CDR3aa: CASSSGLYGYTF
d_gene: TRBD1; j_gene: TRBJ1-5; abundance: .; v_gene: TRBV28; CDR3nt: TGTGCCAGCAGTATCCGGACAGGCTTTTATCAGCCCCAGCATTTT; CDR3aa: CASSIRTGFYQPQHF
d_gene: TRBD2; j_gene: TRBJ2-1; abundance: .; v_gene: TRBV9; CDR3nt: TGTGCCAGCAGCGTTACCCCAGCGGGAGGGATAGGGCCAGACTACAATGAGCAGTTCTTC; CDR3aa: CASSVTPAGGIGPDYNEQFF
d_gene: .; j_gene: TRBJ2-5; abundance: .; v_gene: TRBV4-1; CDR3nt: TGCGCCAGCAGCCACCCCGACAGGATAGGAGAGACCCAGTACTTC; CDR3aa: CASSHPDRIGETQYF
d_gene: .; j_gene: TRBJ2-2; abundance: .; v_gene: TRBV7-2; CDR3nt: TGTGCCAGCAGCTTGGGGCTGAACACCGGGGAGCTGTTTTTT; CDR3aa: CASSLGLNTGELFF
d_gene: .; j_gene: TRBJ2-3; abundance: .; v_gene: TRBV9; CDR3nt: TGTGCCAGCAGCGTTCTATTGGTCACAGATACGCAGTATTTT; CDR3aa: CASSVLLVTDTQYF
d_gene: TRBD1; j_gene: TRBJ2-7; abundance: .; v_gene: TRBV27; CDR3nt: TGTGCCAGCAGTTTTCAGGGGGCTGCAGGCGAGCAGTACTTC; CDR3aa: CASSFQGAAGEQYF
d_gene: .; j_gene: TRBJ2-7; abundance: .; v_gene: TRBV28; CDR3nt: TGTGCCAGCAGCCCACCGACAGGCTACTACGAGCAGTACTTC; CDR3aa: CASSPPTGYYEQYF
d_gene: .; j_gene: TRBJ2-7; abundance: .; v_gene: TRBV11-2; CDR3nt: TGTGCCAGCAGCTTAGTAGGAGCCCAGCCCTACGAGCAGTACTTC; CDR3aa: CASSLVGAQPYEQYF
d_gene: .; j_gene: TRBJ2-1; abundance: .; v_gene: TRBV10-3; CDR3nt: TGTGCCATCAGTGAGGAGGGCTCCCCATTCTACAATGAGCAGTTCTTC; CDR3aa: CAISEEGSPFYNEQFF
d_gene: TRBD1; j_gene: TRBJ2-7; abundance: .; v_gene: TRBV6-6; CDR3nt: TGTGCCAGCAGTTACGGGGGACAGGACTACGAGCAGTACTTC; CDR3aa: CASSYGGQDYEQYF